Sequencing of this TCR beta chain was carried out in a study of cytomegalovirus exposure and HLA in healthy donors. Looking at the study overall: T cells numbering around 190 million yielded some 110 million unique TCR beta sequences in an earlier analysis. Early release data held 85 million or so unique TCRs from HLA-typed donors.

General study points: Most TCR beta V segments were productive about 87% or about 30% of the time in an earlier analysis. Accurate predictions that matched the HLA-A and HLA-B alleles of most subjects were reportedly made from TCR beta sequences.

V gave up 5 bases and J gave up 5 bases, with 11 bases separating them. This CDR3 is 13 amino acids long. Germline V gene sequence: CDR1 SSHAT, CDR2 FNYEAQ (reference sequence). Researchers ran the PCR with 60 Vbeta and 13 Jbeta primers. Clones were read by immunoSEQ multiplex PCR, and TCRdb kept only the in-frame ones, dropping some. The data hold about 150,000 clones, with over 60% observed a single time. A word on this clone: Its target is unknown.

The specimen sequenced was PBMCs. The sequence was obtained from a man aged 40-50 years in good health and CMV-seronegative. This sequence joins TRBV7-7 and TRBJ2-3; maybe TRBD1 (7 bases). CDR3 sequence (DNA): TGTGCCAGCAGCCTGCAGGGGGGAGATACGCAGTATTTT. Protein sequence: CASSLQGGDTQYF.